These 20 T cell receptor beta chains came from one sample sequenced in a study of T cells in Graves' hyperthyroidism and ophthalmopathy. What was amplified from RNA transcripts were TCR beta CDR3 regions. First-round RT-PCR targeting the TCR CDR3 was performed with the HTBI primer set. TCRdb used MiXCR to reprocess the multiplex PCR reads, holding one entry per CDR3 protein. The profile shows hundreds of thousands of distinct CDR3 sequences, 35% to 55% of them singletons. Sequenced: peripheral blood or thyroid tissue (not recorded which). The source is a woman younger than 30 with Graves' hyperthyroidism.

In this sample, this clonotype turned up many times. The CDR3 region is CASSSQGMNTEAFF. CDR3 coding DNA: TGCGCCAGCAGTTCACAGGGGATGAACACTGAAGCTTTCTTT. The chain is built from TRBV5-1 and TRBJ1-1; 7 bases are a match to TRBD1. V lost 5 bases, J lost 0 bases, and 4 bases stayed unmatched. Germline CDR1 is SGHRS and CDR2 is YFSETQ. The CDR3 loop spans 14 amino acids.

This clonotype was detected many times. The chain combines TRBV29-1 with TRBJ1-1; D might be TRBD1 (6 bases). The CDR3 extends over 12 amino acids. The V gene's germline CDR1 is SQVTM and CDR2 ANQGSEA. Trimming stripped 6 bases from V and 7 bases from J, with 15 bases between. CDR3 sequence (DNA): TGCAGCGTGGACAGTTATCTGAGTGAAGCTTTCTTT. This sequence encodes CSVDSYLSEAFF.

On this clonotype itself: The germline gene is not matched at one end of the junction; a read error may be the cause. The rearrangement uses TRBV10-3 and TRBJ2-7; D possibly corresponds to TRBD1 (6 bases). From germline, CDR1 is ENHRY and CDR2 SYGVKD. The CDR3 length is 12 residues. CDR3 residues: CAISNSGAEQYF. The CDR3 coding sequence is TGCGCCATCAGTAACTCAGGGGCCGAGCAGTACTTC.

The V call is TRBV30, the J call TRBJ2-5; D unclear. V was shortened by 1 base and J by 3 bases, with 9 bases between the two germline ends. Germline lookup yields CDR1 GTSNPN and CDR2 SVGIG (reference sequence). The CDR3 spans 13 residues. The CDR3 sequence is CAWSGSPKETQYF. For the CDR3, the DNA is TGTGCCTGGAGTGGGTCCCCGAAAGAGACCCAGTACTTC.

This clonotype was seen at least ten times. The chain links TRBV7-9 to TRBJ1-2, with D maybe TRBD1 (5 bases). V was trimmed by 4 bases and J by 4 bases, leaving 10 bases between them. The CDR3 consists of 13 residues. Germline V gene sequence: CDR1 SEHNR, CDR2 FQNEAQ (reference sequence). CDR3 amino acids: CASSSDSTYGYTF. DNA for the CDR3: TGTGCCAGCAGCTCCGACAGCACCTATGGCTACACCTTC.

This clonotype turned up a few times. This chain uses TRBV29-1 with TRBJ2-5; 10 bases line up with TRBD1. Per the germline V gene, CDR1 is SQVTM and CDR2 is ANQGSEA. This CDR3 is 15 amino acids long. Trimming at V came to 5 bases and at J to 1 base, leaving 7 bases not matched to a gene. CDR3 sequence (DNA): TGCAGCGTTCTGCCGGGACAGGGGCCCCAAGAGACCCAGTACTTC. Translation gives CSVLPGQGPQETQYF.

This clonotype was seen just once. The V call is TRBV4-1, the J call TRBJ1-2; D not certain. Germline V lookup: CDR1 MGHRA, CDR2 YSYEKL. V was trimmed by 1 base and J by 0 bases, leaving 9 bases between them. CDR3 length: 15 amino acids. The DNA of the CDR3 is TGCGCCAGCAGCCAAGGGCGACCCTCTAACTATGGCTACACCTTC. It translates to CASSQGRPSNYGYTF.

This clonotype was seen repeatedly, ten times or more. The V gene is TRBV7-6, the J gene TRBJ1-1, with a weak D call TRBD1 (6 bases). Germline values: CDR1 SGHVS, CDR2 FNYEAQ. Trimming left V 2 bases short and J 10 bases short, with 17 bases between. The CDR3 is 14 residues long. CDR3 bases: TGTGCCAGCAGCTTATCGGGGGGCGCGAGGTCAGCTTTCTTT. Amino acids: CASSLSGGARSAFF.

This clonotype was observed at least ten times. The chain employs TRBV10-3 and TRBJ1-2; D perhaps matches TRBD1 (6 bases). Germline CDR1 ENHRY, CDR2 SYGVKD. Trimming removed 4 bases from V and 2 bases from J, with 11 bases in between. The length of the CDR3 is 14 residues. The CDR3 DNA is TGTGCCATCAGTGTCGTAGGGACAAACTATGGCTACACCTTC. Amino acid sequence: CAISVVGTNYGYTF.

On this clonotype: Possible read error: a much larger clone is one base away. V gene TRBV10-3 combines with J gene TRBJ2-2; unclear D gene. There are 11 residues in the CDR3. Germline CDR1 ENHRY, CDR2 SYGVKD. The CDR3 DNA reads TGTGCCATCGGTGAATTGGAGGAGCTGTTTTTT. It encodes CAIGELEELFF.

The chain recombines TRBV11-2 with TRBJ2-5, with D tentatively TRBD1 (5 bases). This CDR3 region has 16 residues. Germline CDR1 is SGHAT and CDR2 is FQNNGV. The ends were cut back, 2 bases at V and 1 base at J, with 14 bases in the middle. CDR3 region: CASSLSRLGPQETQYF. Written as DNA, the CDR3 is TGTGCCAGCAGCTTATCCCGACTGGGGCCCCAAGAGACCCAGTACTTC.

The chain recombines TRBV15 with TRBJ2-6, with TRBD1 matching 9 bases. V was pared by 1 base and J by 1 base, with 2 bases of the junction left unmatched. Germline values: CDR1 LNHNV, CDR2 YYDKDF (reference sequence). CDR3 size: 17 residues. CDR3 coding DNA: TGTGCCACCAGCAGAGCGGGACAGGGTTCTGGGGCCAACGTCCTGACTTTC. Protein sequence: CATSRAGQGSGANVLTF.

The CDR3 nucleotides read TGCAGCTACAGGGCCCGGGGCTATGGCTACACCTTC. As protein: CSYRARGYGYTF. The chain employs TRBV29-1 and TRBJ1-2; D may be TRBD1 (6 bases). The CDR3 spans 12 residues. V was clipped by 8 bases and J by 4 bases, with 14 bases between them. Per germline, CDR1 SQVTM and CDR2 ANQGSEA.

The chain recombines TRBV7-2 with TRBJ2-5, with D unresolved. Germline values: CDR1 SGHTA, CDR2 FQGNSA. The length of the CDR3 is 15 residues. The V gene lost 5 bases and the J gene lost 5 bases, with 18 bases spanning the gap. In nucleotides, the CDR3 is TGTGCCAGCAGCCAAGGATGGACCCCGGTCGAGACCCAGTACTTC. This gives the protein CASSQGWTPVETQYF.

This clonotype came up a few times. V usage is TRBV15 and J usage is TRBJ2-7; D is ambiguous. Germline assignment: CDR1 LNHNV and CDR2 YYDKDF (reference sequence). The CDR3 consists of 15 residues. The V end was cut by 0 bases, the J end by 2 bases, with 11 bases between. The chain's CDR3 is CATSRELNGAYEQYF. Here the CDR3 DNA reads TGTGCCACCAGCAGAGAGTTAAACGGAGCCTACGAGCAGTACTTC.

This sequence joins TRBV19 and TRBJ1-4, with D hard to call. CDR3 length equals 14 residues. Germline CDR1 and CDR2: LNHDA and SQIVND (reference sequence). The germline V and J ends were trimmed by 8 bases and 5 bases, with 15 bases remaining between them. CDR3 in amino acids: CASQRHGENEKLFF. The CDR3 coding sequence is TGTGCCAGTCAAAGACATGGGGAAAATGAAAAACTGTTTTTT.

Comments on this clonotype: A much larger clone differs from this one at a single base, so this may be a read error. V is TRBV29-1 and J is TRBJ1-4, with TRBD1 as a possible D gene (5 bases). The CDR3 is 11 amino acids. Looked up from germline, CDR1 is SQVTM and CDR2 is ANQGSEA. Trimming stripped 4 bases from V and 12 bases from J, with 12 bases between. The CDR3 coding sequence is TGCAGCGTTGGGGAGTCGGGGGAACTGTTTTTT. Its translation: CSVGESGELFF.

This clonotype was recorded a few times. The J gene is TRBJ2-7, the V gene TRBV6-4; D remains unclear. The CDR3 is 13 amino acids. With 3 bases removed from V and 1 base from J, the gap between germline ends came to 7 bases. Germline CDR1 MRHNA, CDR2 SNTAGT. The CDR3 loop reads CASSEGRSYEQYF. The CDR3 nucleotides read TGTGCCAGCAGTGAGGGCAGATCCTACGAGCAGTACTTC.

V gene TRBV9 combines with J gene TRBJ2-7; 8 nucleotides align to TRBD2. Looked up from germline, CDR1 is SGDLS and CDR2 is YYNGEE. Trimming removed 3 bases from V and 5 bases from J; junction bases left unmatched: 7. This CDR3 is 14 amino acids long. This chain's CDR3 is CASSETGTRDEQYF. The CDR3 DNA reads TGTGCCAGCAGCGAGACCGGGACTAGAGACGAGCAGTACTTC.

This clonotype showed up many times. CDR3 sequence (DNA): TGTGCCACCAGACCCTCGGAAGGGTATTATAATTCACCCCTCCACTTT. As protein: CATRPSEGYYNSPLHF. The chain uses TRBV15 and TRBJ1-6; no reliable D call. The CDR3 spans 16 residues. V was clipped by 6 bases and J by 4 bases, with 16 bases between them. The germline V gene encodes CDR1 LNHNV and CDR2 YYDKDF (reference sequence).